These 11 T cell receptor beta chains originate from one sample sequenced in a study of OX40 agonist ivuxolimab in advanced cancers. Libraries were prepared by immunoSEQ multiplex PCR; TCRdb keeps only in-frame clonotypes and omits some of them. The repertoire has about 55,000 clones, approximately 86% of them found once; the top ten carry 10% to 15%. The specimen comprised CD4+ or CD8+ T cells sorted from blood, sampled in a trial of the OX40 agonist ivuxolimab. The receptors originated from an adult with an advanced solid tumor such as melanoma, head and neck, liver or kidney cancer.

V usage is TRBV6-5 and J usage is TRBJ2-7; TRBD2 might be the D (5 bases). The V gene's germline CDR1 is MNHEY and CDR2 SVGAGI. There are 15 residues in the CDR3. V lost 0 bases to trimming and J lost 2 bases, with 11 bases between them. CDR3 residues: CASSYSGDKPYEQYF. The DNA of the CDR3 is TGTGCCAGCAGTTACTCGGGAGACAAGCCCTACGAGCAGTACTTC.

The chain links TRBV7-9 to TRBJ2-1; possible D gene TRBD1, 5 bases. The V end was cut by 5 bases, the J end by 4 bases, with 9 bases between. The germline CDR1 and CDR2 sequences are SEHNR and FQNEAQ (reference sequence). The CDR3 sequence is 13 residues long. The CDR3 coding sequence is TGTGCCAGCAGCACCGACAGATACAATGAGCAGTTCTTC. It specifies CASSTDRYNEQFF. Full variable domain (outside the CDR3, taken from reference TRBV7-9 and TRBJ2-1): DTGVSQNPRHKITKRGQNVTFRCDPISEHNRLYWYRQTLGQGPEFLTYFQNEAQLEKSRLLSDRFSAERPKGSFSTLEIQRTEQGDSAMYLCASSTDRYNEQFFGPGTRLTVL.

The gene calls are TRBV28 and TRBJ2-3, with D perhaps assigned TRBD1 or TRBD2 (6 bases each). This CDR3 has 15 residues. Trimming pared 3 bases from V and 4 bases from J, leaving 14 bases between. The V gene's germline CDR1 is MDHEN and CDR2 SYDVKM. The CDR3, as DNA: TGTGCCAGCAGTTTCGGGGGCTCCCCGTCAGATACGCAGTATTTT. This sequence encodes CASSFGGSPSDTQYF.

The chain uses TRBV12-5 and TRBJ2-7, with D perhaps matching TRBD2 (5 bases). The V and J ends lost 3 bases and 6 bases respectively, with 15 bases between them. The CDR3 consists of 14 residues. Germline loops: CDR1 LGHNT, CDR2 FRNRAP. CDR3 coding DNA: TGTGCTAGTGGTTTATGGGGAAGGGCGGGCGAGCAGTACTTC. Amino acids: CASGLWGRAGEQYF.

This sequence joins TRBV5-6 and TRBJ1-2, with 8 positions matching TRBD1. V dropped 0 bases and J dropped 4; count of bases not matched to a gene: 5. The CDR3 has 15 amino acids. Germline V gene sequence: CDR1 SGHDT, CDR2 YYEEEE. CDR3 bases: TGTGCCAGCAGCTTGGCGCAGGGGGCTGGCTATGGCTACACCTTC. Its translation: CASSLAQGAGYGYTF.

The chain couples TRBV4-1 to TRBJ2-2, with 8 bases fitting TRBD1. V gave up 3 bases and J gave up 5 bases; unmatched junction bases: 5. CDR1 MGHRA and CDR2 YSYEKL come from the germline V gene. This CDR3 contains 15 residues. The CDR3 reads CASSQSGGATGELFF. The DNA for the CDR3 is TGCGCCAGCAGCCAGTCAGGGGGCGCAACCGGGGAGCTGTTTTTT.

This clone was found a few times. The V gene is TRBV2, the J gene TRBJ2-7; D gene uncertain. Trimming cost V 5 bases and J 4 bases, with 9 bases left between them. CDR1 is SNHLY and CDR2 is FYNNEI in the germline V gene. This CDR3 has 12 residues. CDR3 DNA: TGTGCCAGCAGTCCCCCCGATTACGAGCAGTACTTC. Translating it yields CASSPPDYEQYF.

The chain joins TRBV5-1 to TRBJ1-5; 7 nucleotides align to TRBD1. Germline trimming cut 0 bases from V and 7 bases from J; bases unmatched to any gene: 4. This CDR3 region has 14 residues. Germline CDR1 SGHRS, CDR2 YFSETQ. CDR3 sequence reads: CASSLAGGGQPQHF. CDR3 nucleotide sequence: TGCGCCAGCAGCTTGGCAGGGGGAGGCCAGCCCCAGCATTTT. Variable domain in full (rest from reference TRBV5-1 and TRBJ1-5): KAGVTQTPRYLIKTRGQQVTLSCSPISGHRSVSWYQQTPGQGLQFLFEYFSETQRNKGNFPGRFSGRQFSNSRSEMNVSTLELGDSALYLCASSLAGGGQPQHFGDGTRLSIL.

The chain is built from TRBV28 and TRBJ2-5; tentative D call: TRBD1 (5 bases). V was pared by 6 bases and J by 1 base, with 9 bases between. The germline CDR1 and CDR2 sequences are MDHEN and SYDVKM. This CDR3 has 13 residues. For the CDR3, the DNA is TGTGCCAGCAGACAGGTCCGCCAAGAGACCCAGTACTTC. Amino acid sequence: CASRQVRQETQYF.

The chain combines TRBV27 with TRBJ2-3, with D unclear. CDR1 is MNHEY and CDR2 is SMNVEV in the germline V gene (reference sequence). The CDR3 sequence is 12 residues long. Trimming cost V 5 bases and J 6 bases, with 9 bases left between them. CDR3 sequence reads: CASSDLGDTQYF. The DNA of the CDR3 is TGTGCCAGCAGTGACCTGGGGGATACGCAGTATTTT.

V and J are TRBV7-2 and TRBJ2-7; the D gene could be TRBD1 or TRBD2 (7 bases each). This CDR3 contains 15 residues. V shed 3 bases and J shed 2 bases, with 14 bases lying between them. Per germline, CDR1 SGHTA and CDR2 FQGNSA. The CDR3 nucleotides read TGTGCCAGCAGCTTCACAGGGGAGGGGCCCTACGAGCAGTACTTC. This sequence encodes CASSFTGEGPYEQYF.